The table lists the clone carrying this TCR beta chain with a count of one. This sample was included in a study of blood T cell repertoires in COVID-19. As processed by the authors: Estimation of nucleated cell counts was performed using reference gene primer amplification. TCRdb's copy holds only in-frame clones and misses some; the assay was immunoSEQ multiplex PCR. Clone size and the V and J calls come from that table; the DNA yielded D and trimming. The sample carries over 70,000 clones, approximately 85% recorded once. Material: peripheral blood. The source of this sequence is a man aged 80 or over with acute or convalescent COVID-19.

The CDR3 is CASSLMRYPEQAGYSPLHF. For the CDR3, the DNA is TGTGCCAGCAGCTTAATGCGGTATCCAGAACAAGCGGGTTATTCACCCCTCCACTTT. The chain couples TRBV7-3 to TRBJ1-6; no clear D gene. The CDR3 runs 19 residues. Germline V lookup: CDR1 SGHTA, CDR2 FQGTGA. Trimming shortened V by 1 base and J by 8 bases, and 24 bases separated the two germline ends.